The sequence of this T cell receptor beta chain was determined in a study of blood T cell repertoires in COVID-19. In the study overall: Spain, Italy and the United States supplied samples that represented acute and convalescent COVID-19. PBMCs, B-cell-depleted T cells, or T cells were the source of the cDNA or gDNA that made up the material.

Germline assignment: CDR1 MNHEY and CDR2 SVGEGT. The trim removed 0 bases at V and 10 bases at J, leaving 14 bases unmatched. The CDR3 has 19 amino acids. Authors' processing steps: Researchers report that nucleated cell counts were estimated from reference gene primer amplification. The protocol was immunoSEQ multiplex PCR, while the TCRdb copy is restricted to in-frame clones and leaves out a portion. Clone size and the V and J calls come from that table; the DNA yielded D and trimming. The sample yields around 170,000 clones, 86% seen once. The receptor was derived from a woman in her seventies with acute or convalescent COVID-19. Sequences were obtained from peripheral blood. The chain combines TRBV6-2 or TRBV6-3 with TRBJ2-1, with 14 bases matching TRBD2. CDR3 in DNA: TGTGCCAGCAGTTACTCGACTACCTTGGGACTAGCGGGAGTCCCCGAGCAGTTCTTC. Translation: CASSYSTTLGLAGVPEQFF.